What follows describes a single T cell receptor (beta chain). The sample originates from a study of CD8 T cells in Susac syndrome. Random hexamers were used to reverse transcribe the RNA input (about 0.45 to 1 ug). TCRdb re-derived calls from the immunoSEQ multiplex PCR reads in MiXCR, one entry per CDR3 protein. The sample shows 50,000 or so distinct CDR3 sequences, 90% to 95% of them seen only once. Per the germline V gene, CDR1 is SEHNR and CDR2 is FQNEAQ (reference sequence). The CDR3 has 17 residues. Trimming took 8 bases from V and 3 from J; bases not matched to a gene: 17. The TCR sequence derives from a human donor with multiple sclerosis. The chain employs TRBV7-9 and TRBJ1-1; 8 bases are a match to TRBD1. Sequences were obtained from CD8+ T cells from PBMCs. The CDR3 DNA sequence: TGTGCCAGCGCACAGGGGGAGGGGAGTGGTCTGGACACTGAAGCTTTCTTT. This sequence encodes CASAQGEGSGLDTEAFF.